This TCR beta chain was sequenced for a study of T-cell memory formation after mild COVID-19. The authors produced TCR alpha and TCR beta cDNA libraries with sample barcodes and UMIs by 5'RACE using constant-segment primers. TCRdb re-called the 5' RACE reads with MiXCR, one entry per CDR3 protein. Found here are roughly 110,000 distinct CDR3 sequences, roughly 12% of them singletons; the top ten hold around 27%. The length of the CDR3 is 12 residues. Germline V gene lookup returns CDR1 GTSNPN and CDR2 SVGIG (reference sequence). Trimming pared 2 bases from V and 5 bases from J, leaving 9 bases between. Study outcomes and limitations: Day 15 to 85 contractors were CD4/CD8 balanced; later expanders leaned CD4+. Shrinking CD4+ clones were chiefly CM and EM; CD8+ ones were chiefly EMRA.

This clonotype was seen many times. No antigen is known for it. Source material: PBMCs or a T cell subset sorted from them (not recorded which). This chain uses TRBV30 with TRBJ2-5; D not certain. The sequence came from an adult woman who had mild COVID-19 (a few samples of this study predate the infection). Cell type and time point are not known. The CDR3 DNA reads TGTGCCTGGAGTTCGAGTTTCGAGACCCAGTACTTC. Translating it yields CAWSSSFETQYF.